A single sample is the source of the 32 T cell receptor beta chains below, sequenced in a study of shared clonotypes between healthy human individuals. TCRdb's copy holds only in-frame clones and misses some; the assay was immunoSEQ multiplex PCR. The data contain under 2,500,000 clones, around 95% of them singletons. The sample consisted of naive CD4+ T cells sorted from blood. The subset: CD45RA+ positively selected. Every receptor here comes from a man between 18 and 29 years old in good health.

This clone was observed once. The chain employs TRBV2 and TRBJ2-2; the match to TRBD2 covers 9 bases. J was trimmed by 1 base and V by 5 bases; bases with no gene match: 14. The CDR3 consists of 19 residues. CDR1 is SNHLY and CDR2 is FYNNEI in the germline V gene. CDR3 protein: CASSRGLAGKGKNTGELFF. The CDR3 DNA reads TGTGCCAGCAGTAGGGGTCTAGCGGGAAAAGGAAAGAACACCGGGGAGCTGTTTTTT.

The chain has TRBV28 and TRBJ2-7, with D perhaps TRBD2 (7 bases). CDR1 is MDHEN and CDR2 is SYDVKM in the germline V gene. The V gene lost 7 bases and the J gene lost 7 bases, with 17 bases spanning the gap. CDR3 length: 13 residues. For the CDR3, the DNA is TGTGCCAGCATTCCGGCGGGGGCGGGAGAGCAGTACTTC. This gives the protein CASIPAGAGEQYF. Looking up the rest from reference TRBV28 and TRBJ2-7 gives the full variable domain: DVKVTQSSRYLVKRTGEKVFLECVQDMDHENMFWYRQDPGLGLRLIYFSYDVKMKEKGDIPEGYSVSREKKERFSLILESASTNQTSMYLCASIPAGAGEQYFGPGTRLTVT.

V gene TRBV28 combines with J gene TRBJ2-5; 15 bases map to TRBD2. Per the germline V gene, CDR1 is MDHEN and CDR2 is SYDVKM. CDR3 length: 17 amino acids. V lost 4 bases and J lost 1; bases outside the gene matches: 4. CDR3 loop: CASSSGLAGGIQETQYF. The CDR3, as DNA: TGTGCCAGCAGTTCGGGACTAGCGGGGGGAATCCAAGAGACCCAGTACTTC.

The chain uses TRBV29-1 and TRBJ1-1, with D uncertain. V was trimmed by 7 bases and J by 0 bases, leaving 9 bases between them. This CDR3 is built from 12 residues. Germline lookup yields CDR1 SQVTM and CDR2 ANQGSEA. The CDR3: CSAGGLNTEAFF. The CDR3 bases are TGCAGCGCGGGAGGATTGAACACTGAAGCTTTCTTT.

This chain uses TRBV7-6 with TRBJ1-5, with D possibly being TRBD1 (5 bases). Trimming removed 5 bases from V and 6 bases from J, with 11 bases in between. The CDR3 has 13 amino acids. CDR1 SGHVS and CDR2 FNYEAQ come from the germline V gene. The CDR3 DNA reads TGTGCCAGCAGCCCAGGGCCATTTCAGCCCCAGCATTTT. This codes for CASSPGPFQPQHF.

The CDR3 sequence is CASSRPWGNTGELFF. The CDR3 region has the DNA TGTGCCAGCAGCCGCCCCTGGGGAAACACCGGGGAGCTGTTTTTT. The rearrangement uses TRBV5-6 and TRBJ2-2; D is unclear. Trimming cost V 4 bases and J 2 bases, with 12 bases left between them. CDR1 and CDR2 (germline): SGHDT, YYEEEE. There are 15 residues in the CDR3.

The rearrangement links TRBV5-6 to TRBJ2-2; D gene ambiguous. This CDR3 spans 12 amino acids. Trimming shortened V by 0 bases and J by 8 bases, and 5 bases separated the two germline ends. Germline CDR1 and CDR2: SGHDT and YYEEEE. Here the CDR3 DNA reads TGTGCCAGCAGCTTGGAGCGAGGGGAGCTGTTTTTT. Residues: CASSLERGELFF.

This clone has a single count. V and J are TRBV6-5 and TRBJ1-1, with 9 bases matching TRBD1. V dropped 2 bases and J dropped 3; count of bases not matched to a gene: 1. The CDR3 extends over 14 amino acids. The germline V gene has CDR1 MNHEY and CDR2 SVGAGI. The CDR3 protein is CASSYDRGDTEAFF. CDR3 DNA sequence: TGTGCCAGCAGTTACGACAGGGGGGACACTGAAGCTTTCTTT.

The CDR3: CASTPRGRADIEQFF. CDR3 DNA: TGTGCCAGCACCCCGCGGGGGAGGGCTGATATTGAGCAGTTCTTC. The gene calls are TRBV14 and TRBJ2-1, with TRBD2 identical over 7 bases. CDR3 length: 15 amino acids. The V segment lost 7 bases and the J segment 9 bases; nucleotides outside the gene matches: 15. Per germline, CDR1 SGHDN and CDR2 FVKESK.

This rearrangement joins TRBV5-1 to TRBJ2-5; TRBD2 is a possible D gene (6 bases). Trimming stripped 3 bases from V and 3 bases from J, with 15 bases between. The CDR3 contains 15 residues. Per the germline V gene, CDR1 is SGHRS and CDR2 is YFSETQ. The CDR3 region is CASSSPGGTEETQYF. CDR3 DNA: TGCGCCAGCAGCTCGCCTGGGGGGACTGAAGAGACCCAGTACTTC.

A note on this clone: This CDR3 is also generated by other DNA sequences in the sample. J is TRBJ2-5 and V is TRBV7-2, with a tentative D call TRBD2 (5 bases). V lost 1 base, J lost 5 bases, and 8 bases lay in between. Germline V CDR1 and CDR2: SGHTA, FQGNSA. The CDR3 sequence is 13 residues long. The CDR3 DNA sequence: TGTGCCAGCAGCTTAGGAGGGTTGGAGACCCAGTACTTC. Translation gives CASSLGGLETQYF.

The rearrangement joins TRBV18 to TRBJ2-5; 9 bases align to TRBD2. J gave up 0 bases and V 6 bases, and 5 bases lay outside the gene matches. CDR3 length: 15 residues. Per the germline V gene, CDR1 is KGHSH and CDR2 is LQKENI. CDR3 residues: CASSALAGDQETQYF. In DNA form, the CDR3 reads TGTGCCAGCTCCGCACTAGCGGGTGACCAAGAGACCCAGTACTTC.

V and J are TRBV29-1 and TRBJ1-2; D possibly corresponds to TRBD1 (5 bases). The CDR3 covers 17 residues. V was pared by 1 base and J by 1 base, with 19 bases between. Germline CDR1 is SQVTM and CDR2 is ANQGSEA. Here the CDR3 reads CSVEGDDPSIVNYGYTF. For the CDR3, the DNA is TGCAGCGTTGAAGGGGACGACCCATCCATTGTTAACTATGGCTACACCTTC.

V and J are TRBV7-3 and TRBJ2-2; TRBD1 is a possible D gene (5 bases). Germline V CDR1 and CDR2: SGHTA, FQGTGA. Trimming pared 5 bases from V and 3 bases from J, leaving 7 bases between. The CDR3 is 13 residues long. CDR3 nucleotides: TGTGCCAGCAGCGCCAGGGACACCGGGGAGCTGTTTTTT. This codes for CASSARDTGELFF.

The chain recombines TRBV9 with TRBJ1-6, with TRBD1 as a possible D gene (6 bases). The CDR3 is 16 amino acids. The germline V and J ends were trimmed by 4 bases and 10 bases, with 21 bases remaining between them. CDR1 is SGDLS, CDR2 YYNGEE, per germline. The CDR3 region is CASSPSGDTAWSPLHF. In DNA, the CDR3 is TGTGCCAGCAGCCCAAGTGGGGACACGGCGTGGTCACCCCTCCACTTT. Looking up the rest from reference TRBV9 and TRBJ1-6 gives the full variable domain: DSGVTQTPKHLITATGQRVTLRCSPRSGDLSVYWYQQSLDQGLQFLIQYYNGEERAKGNILERFSAQQFPDLHSELNLSSLELGDSALYFCASSPSGDTAWSPLHFGNGTRLTVT.

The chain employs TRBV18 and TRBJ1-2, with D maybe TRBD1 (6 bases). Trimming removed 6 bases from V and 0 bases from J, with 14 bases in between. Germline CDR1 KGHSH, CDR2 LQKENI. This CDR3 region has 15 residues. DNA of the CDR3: TGTGCCAGCTCCCGACCCGACAGGACTAACTATGGCTACACCTTC. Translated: CASSRPDRTNYGYTF. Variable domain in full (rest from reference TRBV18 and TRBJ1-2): NAGVMQNPRHLVRRRGQEARLRCSPMKGHSHVYWYRQLPEEGLKFMVYLQKENIIDESGMPKERFSAEFPKEGPSILRIQQVVRGDSAAYFCASSRPDRTNYGYTFGSGTRLTVV.

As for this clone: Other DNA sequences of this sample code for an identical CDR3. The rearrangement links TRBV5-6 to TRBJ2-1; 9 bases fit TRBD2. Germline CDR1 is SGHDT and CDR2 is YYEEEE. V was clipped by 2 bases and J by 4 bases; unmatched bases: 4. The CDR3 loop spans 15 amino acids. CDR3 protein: CASSLRLAAYNEQFF. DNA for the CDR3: TGTGCCAGCAGCTTAAGACTAGCGGCTTACAATGAGCAGTTCTTC.

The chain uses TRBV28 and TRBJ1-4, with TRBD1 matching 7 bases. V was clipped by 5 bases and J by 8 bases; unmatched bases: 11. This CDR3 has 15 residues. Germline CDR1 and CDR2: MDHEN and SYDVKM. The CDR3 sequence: CASSKADRAYEKLFF. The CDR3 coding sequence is TGTGCCAGCAGTAAAGCCGACAGGGCGTACGAAAAACTGTTTTTT.

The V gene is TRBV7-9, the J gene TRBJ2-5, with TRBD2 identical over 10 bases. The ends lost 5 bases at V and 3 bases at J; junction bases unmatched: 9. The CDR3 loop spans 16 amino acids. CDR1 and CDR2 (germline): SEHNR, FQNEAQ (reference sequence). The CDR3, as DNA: TGTGCCAGCAGCGACAGGACTAGCGGTTATAAAGAGACCCAGTACTTC. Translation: CASSDRTSGYKETQYF. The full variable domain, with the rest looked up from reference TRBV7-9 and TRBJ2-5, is DTGVSQNPRHKITKRGQNVTFRCDPISEHNRLYWYRQTLGQGPEFLTYFQNEAQLEKSRLLSDRFSAERPKGSFSTLEIQRTEQGDSAMYLCASSDRTSGYKETQYFGPGTRLLVL.

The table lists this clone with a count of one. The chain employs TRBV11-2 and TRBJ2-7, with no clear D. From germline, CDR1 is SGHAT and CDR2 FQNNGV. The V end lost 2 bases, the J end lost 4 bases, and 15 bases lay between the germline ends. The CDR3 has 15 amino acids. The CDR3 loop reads CASSLTNLALYEQYF. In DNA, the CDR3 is TGTGCCAGCAGCTTAACAAACCTCGCGTTGTACGAGCAGTACTTC. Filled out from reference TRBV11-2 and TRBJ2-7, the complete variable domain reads EAGVAQSPRYKIIEKRQSVAFWCNPISGHATLYWYQQILGQGPKLLIQFQNNGVVDDSQLPKDRFSAERLKGVDSTLKIQPAKLEDSAVYLCASSLTNLALYEQYFGPGTRLTVT.

CDR3 loop: CASTGLAGGDTQYF. CDR3 sequence (DNA): TGTGCCAGCACTGGACTAGCGGGAGGGGATACGCAGTATTTT. The rearrangement joins TRBV2 to TRBJ2-3; 15 positions match TRBD2. From germline, CDR1 is SNHLY and CDR2 FYNNEI. V was pared by 7 bases and J by 6 bases, with 2 bases of the junction left unmatched. The CDR3 runs to 14 residues.

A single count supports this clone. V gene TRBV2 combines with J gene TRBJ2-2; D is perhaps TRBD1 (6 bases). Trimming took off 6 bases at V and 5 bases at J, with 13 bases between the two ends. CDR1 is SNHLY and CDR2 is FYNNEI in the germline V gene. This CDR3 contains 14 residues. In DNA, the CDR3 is TGTGCCAGCAGACAGCAGGACAGTACCGGGGAGCTGTTTTTT. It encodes CASRQQDSTGELFF.

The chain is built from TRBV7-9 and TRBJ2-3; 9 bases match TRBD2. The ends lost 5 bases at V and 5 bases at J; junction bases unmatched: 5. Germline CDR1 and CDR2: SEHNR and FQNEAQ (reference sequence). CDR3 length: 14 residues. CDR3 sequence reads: CASSPGAGGDTQYF. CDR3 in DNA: TGTGCCAGCAGCCCCGGAGCGGGGGGAGATACGCAGTATTTT.

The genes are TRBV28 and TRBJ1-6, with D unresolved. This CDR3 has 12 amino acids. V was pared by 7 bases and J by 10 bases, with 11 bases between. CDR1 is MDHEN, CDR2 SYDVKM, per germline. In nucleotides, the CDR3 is TGTGCCAGCACTTTTCAGCGCTCACCCCTCCACTTT. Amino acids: CASTFQRSPLHF. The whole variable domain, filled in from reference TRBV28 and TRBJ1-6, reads DVKVTQSSRYLVKRTGEKVFLECVQDMDHENMFWYRQDPGLGLRLIYFSYDVKMKEKGDIPEGYSVSREKKERFSLILESASTNQTSMYLCASTFQRSPLHFGNGTRLTVT.

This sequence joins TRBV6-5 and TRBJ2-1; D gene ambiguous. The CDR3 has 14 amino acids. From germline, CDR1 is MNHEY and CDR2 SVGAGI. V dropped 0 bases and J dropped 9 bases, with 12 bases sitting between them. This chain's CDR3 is CASSYSMSGGEQFF. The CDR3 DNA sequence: TGTGCCAGCAGTTACTCGATGTCTGGCGGTGAGCAGTTCTTC.

CDR3 residues: CASSPGQGAVAGELFF. CDR3 DNA: TGTGCCAGCAGCCCCGGACAGGGGGCAGTCGCCGGGGAGCTGTTTTTT. The chain recombines TRBV7-2 with TRBJ2-2; 11 bases fit TRBD1. The CDR3 is made up of 16 amino acids. In germline, CDR1 is SGHTA, CDR2 FQGNSA. The V and J ends lost 5 bases and 6 bases, in that order; junction bases with no gene match: 8. Supplemented by reference TRBV7-2 and TRBJ2-2, the full variable domain reads GAGVSQSPSNKVTEKGKDVELRCDPISGHTALYWYRQSLGQGLEFLIYFQGNSAPDKSGLPSDRFSAERTGGSVSTLTIQRTQQEDSAVYLCASSPGQGAVAGELFFGEGSRLTVL.

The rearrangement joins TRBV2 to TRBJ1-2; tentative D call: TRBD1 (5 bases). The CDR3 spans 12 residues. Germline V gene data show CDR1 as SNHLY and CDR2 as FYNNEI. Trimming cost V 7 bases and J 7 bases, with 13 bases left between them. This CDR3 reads CASTIAGGGYTF. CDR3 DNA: TGTGCCAGCACCATAGCTGGGGGTGGCTACACCTTC. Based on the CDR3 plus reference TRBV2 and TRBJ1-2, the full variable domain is EPEVTQTPSHQVTQMGQEVILRCVPISNHLYFYWYRQILGQKVEFLVSFYNNEISEKSEIFDDQFSVERPDGSNFTLKIRSTKLEDSAMYFCASTIAGGGYTFGSGTRLTVV.

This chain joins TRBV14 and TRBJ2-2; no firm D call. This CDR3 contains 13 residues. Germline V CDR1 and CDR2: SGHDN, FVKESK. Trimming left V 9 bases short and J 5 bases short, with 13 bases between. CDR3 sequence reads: CASSFTRTGELFF. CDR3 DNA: TGTGCCAGTTCCTTCACAAGGACCGGGGAGCTGTTTTTT. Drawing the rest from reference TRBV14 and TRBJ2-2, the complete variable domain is EAGVTQFPSHSVIEKGQTVTLRCDPISGHDNLYWYRRVMGKEIKFLLHFVKESKQDESGMPNNRFLAERTGGTYSTLKVQPAELEDSGVYFCASSFTRTGELFFGEGSRLTVL.

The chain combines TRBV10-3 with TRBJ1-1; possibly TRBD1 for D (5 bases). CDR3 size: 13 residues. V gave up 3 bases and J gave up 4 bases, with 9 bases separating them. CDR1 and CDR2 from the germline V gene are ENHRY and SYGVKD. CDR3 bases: TGTGCCATCAGTGAAAGGGGATCCACTGAAGCTTTCTTT. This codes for CAISERGSTEAFF.

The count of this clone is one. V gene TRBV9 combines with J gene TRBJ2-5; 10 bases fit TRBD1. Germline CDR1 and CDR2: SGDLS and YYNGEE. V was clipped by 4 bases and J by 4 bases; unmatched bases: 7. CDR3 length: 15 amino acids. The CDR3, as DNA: TGTGCCAGCAGCCCGACAGGGGGCGGGGGAGAGACCCAGTACTTC. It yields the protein CASSPTGGGGETQYF.

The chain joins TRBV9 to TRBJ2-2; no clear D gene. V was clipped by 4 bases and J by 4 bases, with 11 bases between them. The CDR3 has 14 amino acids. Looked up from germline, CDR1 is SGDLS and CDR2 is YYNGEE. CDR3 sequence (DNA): TGTGCCAGCAGCAAACGACAAGCCACCGGGGAGCTGTTTTTT. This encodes CASSKRQATGELFF.

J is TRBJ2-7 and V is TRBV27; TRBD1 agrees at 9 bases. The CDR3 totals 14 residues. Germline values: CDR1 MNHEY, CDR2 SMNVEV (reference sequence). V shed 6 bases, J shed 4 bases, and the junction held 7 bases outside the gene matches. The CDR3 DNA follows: TGTGCCAGCAGGCCCGGGACAGGGTTTTACGAGCAGTACTTC. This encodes CASRPGTGFYEQYF.